The entry below describes one T cell receptor (beta chain). Its antigen is unknown. Here immunoSEQ multiplex PCR was the method, and the copy in TCRdb shows in-frame clones only, minus some. The sample has about 650,000 clones; just under 97% are singletons. This sample was taken from a study of shared clonotypes between healthy human individuals. Study-wide findings and caveats: The study generally estimated greater richness for naive than memory subsets.

The naive CD8 fraction comprised CD45RO-negative cells positively selected for CCR7 and excluded terminally differentiated effector memory CD45RA+ cells. Trimming took off 5 bases at V and 7 bases at J, with 8 bases between the two ends. This CDR3 has 11 residues. Germline V gene data show CDR1 as SEHNR and CDR2 as FQNEAQ (reference sequence). This receptor was obtained from a woman in her 30s in good health. The rearrangement uses TRBV7-9 and TRBJ1-1; D is perhaps TRBD1 (5 bases). Specimen: naive CD8+ T cells sorted from blood. CDR3 DNA: TGTGCCAGCAGCCGGGGGAGTGAAGCTTTCTTT. As protein: CASSRGSEAFF.